This is a list of T cell receptor beta chains from one sample in a study of regulatory T cells in long-lasting Graves disease. TCRdb processed the multiplex PCR reads anew with MiXCR; each CDR3 protein has one entry. This table has about 470,000 distinct CDR3 sequences, 20% appearing once. The sequencing here drew on peripheral blood mononuclear cells (PBMCs), taken when the disease was refractory, from a patient treated with antithyroid drugs. These receptors were taken from a female donor with Graves disease. Both conserved end residues are part of each CDR3. Fields, in order: D gene, clone size, V gene, J gene, CDR3 protein, CDR3 DNA. The D gene is left open where the match is weak. For some rows the clone size is stated as once, few or many, or as a class when expanded; others skip it.

d_call: -; clone_size: -; v_call: TRBV9; j_call: TRBJ2-5; cdr3_aa: CASSVSGGRGETQYF; cdr3_nt: TGTGCCAGCAGCGTCAGCGGAGGGCGCGGAGAGACCCAGTACTTC
d_call: TRBD1; clone_size: -; v_call: TRBV27; j_call: TRBJ2-2; cdr3_aa: CASRTGITGELFF; cdr3_nt: TGTGCCAGTAGGACAGGGATAACCGGGGAGCTGTTTTTT
d_call: -; clone_size: many; v_call: TRBV6-1; j_call: TRBJ1-1; cdr3_aa: CASSAMNRRRNNEAFF; cdr3_nt: TGTGCCAGCAGTGCGATGAACAGGAGACGGAACAATGAAGCTTTCTTT
d_call: -; clone_size: -; v_call: TRBV7-9; j_call: TRBJ2-7; cdr3_aa: CASSSDSAEQYF; cdr3_nt: TGTGCCAGCAGCTCCGACAGTGCCGAGCAGTACTTC
d_call: -; clone_size: few; v_call: TRBV27; j_call: TRBJ1-6; cdr3_aa: CASSFSGAGSPLHF; cdr3_nt: TGTGCCAGCAGTTTCTCAGGGGCCGGGTCACCCCTCCACTTT
d_call: -; clone_size: -; v_call: TRBV29-1; j_call: TRBJ2-2; cdr3_aa: CSTMDGTHSTGELFF; cdr3_nt: TGCAGCACAATGGACGGAACCCACTCAACCGGGGAGCTGTTTTTT
d_call: -; clone_size: -; v_call: TRBV20-1; j_call: TRBJ1-5; cdr3_aa: CSARTDRSNQPQHF; cdr3_nt: TGCAGTGCTAGAACCGACAGGAGCAATCAGCCCCAGCATTTT
d_call: -; clone_size: many; v_call: TRBV3-1; j_call: TRBJ1-2; cdr3_aa: CASSDTQTGNGYTF; cdr3_nt: TGTGCCAGCAGCGATACCCAAACAGGAAATGGCTACACCTTC
d_call: -; clone_size: many; v_call: TRBV12-3/TRBV12-4; j_call: TRBJ1-1; cdr3_aa: CASSRGGYTEAFF; cdr3_nt: TGTGCCAGCAGCCGAGGAGGATACACTGAAGCTTTCTTT
d_call: -; clone_size: many; v_call: TRBV7-9; j_call: TRBJ2-5; cdr3_aa: CASSLQRYQETQYF; cdr3_nt: TGTGCCAGCAGCTTACAGAGGTACCAAGAGACCCAGTACTTC
d_call: TRBD2; clone_size: -; v_call: TRBV12-3/TRBV12-4; j_call: TRBJ2-1; cdr3_aa: CASSEAAGDYAPFF; cdr3_nt: TGTGCCAGCAGCGAGGCAGCGGGGGACTATGCCCCGTTCTTC
d_call: -; clone_size: many; v_call: TRBV30; j_call: TRBJ1-2; cdr3_aa: CAWSGQSQHYGYTF; cdr3_nt: TGTGCCTGGAGTGGTCAGAGCCAACACTATGGCTACACCTTC
d_call: -; clone_size: many; v_call: TRBV12-3/TRBV12-4; j_call: TRBJ1-5; cdr3_aa: CASSLGKGRHRPQHF; cdr3_nt: TGTGCCAGCAGTTTAGGGAAGGGCCGGCATCGGCCCCAGCATTTT
d_call: -; clone_size: many; v_call: TRBV6-5; j_call: TRBJ1-1; cdr3_aa: CASSYQGGVTEAFF; cdr3_nt: TGTGCCAGCAGTTACCAAGGGGGGGTAACTGAAGCTTTCTTT
d_call: TRBD1; clone_size: many; v_call: TRBV7-2; j_call: TRBJ2-5; cdr3_aa: CASSRTGQGGETQYF; cdr3_nt: TGTGCCAGCAGTCGAACGGGACAGGGAGGGGAGACCCAGTACTTC
d_call: -; clone_size: -; v_call: TRBV4-1; j_call: TRBJ1-5; cdr3_aa: CASSQIGSDQPQHF; cdr3_nt: TGCGCCAGCAGCCAAATAGGTAGTGATCAGCCCCAGCATTTT
d_call: TRBD1; clone_size: -; v_call: TRBV9; j_call: TRBJ2-3; cdr3_aa: CASSPDRGTTDTQYF; cdr3_nt: TGTGCCAGCAGCCCCGACAGGGGGACCACAGATACGCAGTATTTT
d_call: -; clone_size: -; v_call: TRBV11-2; j_call: TRBJ2-3; cdr3_aa: CASSLAGHQRTDTQYF; cdr3_nt: TGTGCCAGCAGCTTAGCCGGACATCAGCGCACAGATACGCAGTATTTT
d_call: -; clone_size: few; v_call: TRBV10-3; j_call: TRBJ1-3; cdr3_aa: CAISGRSSGNTIYF; cdr3_nt: TGTGCCATCAGTGGACGGAGCTCTGGAAACACCATATATTTT
d_call: TRBD2; clone_size: few; v_call: TRBV27; j_call: TRBJ2-7; cdr3_aa: CASSPWASGRAFEQYF; cdr3_nt: TGTGCCAGCAGTCCCTGGGCTAGCGGGAGGGCTTTCGAGCAGTACTTC
d_call: -; clone_size: once; v_call: TRBV5-1; j_call: TRBJ2-7; cdr3_aa: CASSPIWGSANEQYF; cdr3_nt: TGCGCCAGCAGCCCCATCTGGGGTTCAGCCAACGAGCAGTACTTC
d_call: -; clone_size: -; v_call: TRBV15; j_call: TRBJ2-5; cdr3_aa: CATSRGSQETQYF; cdr3_nt: TGTGCCACCAGCAGGGGTAGCCAAGAGACCCAGTACTTC
d_call: -; clone_size: -; v_call: TRBV7-9; j_call: TRBJ1-1; cdr3_aa: CASSKGMNTEAFF; cdr3_nt: TGTGCCAGCAGCAAAGGGATGAACACTGAAGCTTTCTTT